These 29 T cell receptor beta chains were sequenced from one sample in a study of blood T cells in healthy people across ages. PCR was performed a second time for about 7 to 12 cycles using a sample-barcoded 5' primer and a J-beta primer mix. TCRdb reprocessed the 5' RACE reads with MiXCR, giving one entry per CDR3 protein. Seen here are approximately 850,000 distinct CDR3 sequences, nearly 60% observed once, and the top ten hold about 20%. Input material: blood. The receptors come from a man aged 30 to 45 in good health.

This clonotype was recorded only once. The rearrangement uses TRBV30 and TRBJ1-1, with D uncertain. Germline V gene lookup returns CDR1 GTSNPN and CDR2 SVGIG (reference sequence). Trimming removed 6 bases at V and 0 bases at J, with 14 bases between. The CDR3 is 14 amino acids. This CDR3 is CACNQQVLNTEAFF. CDR3 bases: TGTGCCTGTAATCAGCAGGTGCTGAACACTGAAGCTTTCTTT.

This chain joins TRBV9 and TRBJ2-3; no firm D call. The CDR3 has 16 amino acids. Germline V gene data show CDR1 as SGDLS and CDR2 as YYNGEE. Trimming shortened V by 0 bases and J by 4 bases, and 15 bases separated the two germline ends. Here the CDR3 reads CASSVALVPAPDTQYF. The CDR3, as DNA: TGTGCCAGCAGCGTAGCTCTTGTACCTGCCCCAGATACGCAGTATTTT.

The rearrangement uses TRBV6-5 and TRBJ2-6; unclear D gene. Germline CDR1 is MNHEY and CDR2 is SVGAGI. Trimming removed 2 bases at V and 4 bases at J, with 18 bases between. The CDR3 extends over 18 amino acids. CDR3 region: CASSYIKKGSQGANVLTF. Here the CDR3 DNA reads TGTGCCAGCAGTTACATCAAAAAGGGTTCGCAGGGGGCCAACGTCCTGACTTTC.

CDR3 nucleotide sequence: TGTGCCAGCAGCCAAGGCGAAGCGGGGGGGTCCGGTGAGCAGTTCTTC. This codes for CASSQGEAGGSGEQFF. The V call is TRBV3-1, the J call TRBJ2-1; TRBD2 matches 10 bases. The germline CDR1 and CDR2 sequences are LGHDT and YNNKEL (reference sequence). The CDR3 length is 16 residues. V lost 1 base and J lost 9; bases outside the gene matches: 9.

The chain recombines TRBV7-9 with TRBJ2-7; 7 positions match TRBD2. The CDR3 totals 16 residues. V gave up 0 bases and J gave up 0 bases; unmatched junction bases: 5. The V gene's germline CDR1 is SEHNR and CDR2 FQNEAQ (reference sequence). CDR3 loop: CASSLAYRGGSYEQYF. The CDR3 DNA is TGTGCCAGCAGCTTAGCTTACCGCGGGGGCTCCTACGAGCAGTACTTC.

This clonotype has just a few counts. The chain links TRBV13 to TRBJ2-3; TRBD1 matches at 7 bases. V shed 3 bases, J shed 6 bases, and the junction held 9 bases outside the gene matches. Germline CDR1 reads PRHDT; CDR2 reads FYEKMQ (reference sequence). CDR3 length: 15 amino acids. The CDR3 DNA reads as TGTGCCAGCAGCTTGATGGCAGGGGGTGGCGATACGCAGTATTTT. Protein sequence: CASSLMAGGGDTQYF.

Only a few counts were recorded for this clonotype. This chain uses TRBV7-2 with TRBJ2-7, with D perhaps being TRBD1 or TRBD2 (5 bases each). Trimming removed 8 bases from V and 4 bases from J, with 15 bases in between. Germline lookup yields CDR1 SGHTA and CDR2 FQGNSA. CDR3 length: 13 amino acids. The CDR3 loop is CASSADNTYEQYF. CDR3 nucleotide sequence: TGTGCCAGCTCAGCGGACAACACGTACGAGCAGTACTTC. The full variable domain, in which reference TRBV7-2 and TRBJ2-7 provide the parts outside the CDR3, is GAGVSQSPSNKVTEKGKDVELRCDPISGHTALYWYRQSLGQGLEFLIYFQGNSAPDKSGLPSDRFSAERTGGSVSTLTIQRTQQEDSAVYLCASSADNTYEQYFGPGTRLTVT.

CDR3 nucleotides: TGCAGTGCTAGTTACCGGGGTGCCTACGAGCAGTACTTC. As protein: CSASYRGAYEQYF. The chain has TRBV20-1 and TRBJ2-7, with D possibly being TRBD2 (5 bases). The CDR3 extends over 13 amino acids. Per germline, CDR1 DFQATT and CDR2 SNEGSKA (reference sequence). Trimming removed 3 bases at V and 2 bases at J, with 11 bases between.

The genes are TRBV13 and TRBJ2-5; no firm D call. Between the trimmed V and J ends, which lost 3 bases and 3 bases, there was a span of 11 bases. Germline V gives CDR1 PRHDT, CDR2 FYEKMQ (reference sequence). The length of the CDR3 is 14 residues. CDR3 protein: CASSLRVVKETQYF. For the CDR3, the DNA is TGTGCCAGCAGCTTGAGAGTGGTCAAAGAGACCCAGTACTTC.

This clonotype occurred a few times. This chain joins TRBV5-1 and TRBJ2-3; 12 nucleotides agree with TRBD2. The germline CDR1 and CDR2 sequences are SGHRS and YFSETQ. With V trimmed by 4 bases and J by 5 bases, 8 bases remained unmatched. CDR3 length: 16 residues. CDR3 residues: CASSPTSGRFIDTQYF. The CDR3, as DNA: TGCGCCAGCAGCCCCACTAGCGGGAGGTTTATAGATACGCAGTATTTT.

The chain couples TRBV29-1 to TRBJ2-7; maybe TRBD2 (5 bases). Germline V CDR1 and CDR2: SQVTM, ANQGSEA. V shed 4 bases and J shed 5 bases, with 12 bases lying between them. This CDR3 has 12 amino acids. CDR3 bases: TGCAGCGTTGGGGTAGAGGGAAACGAGCAGTACTTC. This sequence encodes CSVGVEGNEQYF.

In its sample, this clonotype was seen a few times. The genes are TRBV5-5 and TRBJ1-5; D is uncertain. Germline V gene lookup returns CDR1 SGHKS and CDR2 YYEKEE (reference sequence). Deletions cut 2 bases from V and 7 bases from J, with 13 bases between. The CDR3 runs to 14 residues. The CDR3 nucleotides read TGTGCCAGCAGCTTAAGCGGGGTTGGGCAGCCCCAGCATTTT. It specifies CASSLSGVGQPQHF.

V and J are TRBV5-1 and TRBJ2-1, with a possible D match to TRBD2 (6 bases). Trimming took off 7 bases at V and 7 bases at J, with 21 bases between the two ends. CDR1 and CDR2 (germline): SGHRS, YFSETQ. The CDR3 consists of 15 residues. CDR3 amino acids: CASAEIRERLNEQFF. The CDR3 DNA reads as TGCGCCAGCGCCGAGATACGGGAGAGGCTTAATGAGCAGTTCTTC. The variable domain in full, with the rest retrieved from reference TRBV5-1 and TRBJ2-1, is KAGVTQTPRYLIKTRGQQVTLSCSPISGHRSVSWYQQTPGQGLQFLFEYFSETQRNKGNFPGRFSGRQFSNSRSEMNVSTLELGDSALYLCASAEIRERLNEQFFGPGTRLTVL.

This chain connects TRBV7-2 to TRBJ2-3; D may be TRBD1 or TRBD2 (7 bases each). This CDR3 has 18 amino acids. V lost 5 bases to trimming and J lost 2 bases, with 23 bases between them. Germline V gene lookup returns CDR1 SGHTA and CDR2 FQGNSA. The DNA of the CDR3 is TGTGCCAGCAGCCCTAGACTCTTAGCAGGGGGGGACACAGATACGCAGTATTTT. Its translation is CASSPRLLAGGDTDTQYF. Supplemented by reference TRBV7-2 and TRBJ2-3, the full variable domain reads GAGVSQSPSNKVTEKGKDVELRCDPISGHTALYWYRQSLGQGLEFLIYFQGNSAPDKSGLPSDRFSAERTGGSVSTLTIQRTQQEDSAVYLCASSPRLLAGGDTDTQYFGPGTRLTVL.

There are a few counts of this clonotype. This CDR3 reads CASSLGHFQETQYF. DNA of the CDR3: TGTGCCAGCAGTTTGGGACATTTCCAAGAGACCCAGTACTTC. The chain combines TRBV28 with TRBJ2-5; tentative D call: TRBD1 (6 bases). Germline-derived CDR1 and CDR2 are MDHEN and SYDVKM. Trimming stripped 3 bases from V and 1 base from J, with 9 bases between. CDR3 length equals 14 residues.

J is TRBJ2-3 and V is TRBV7-9, with no clear D. The V gene lost 5 bases and the J gene lost 4 bases, with 7 bases spanning the gap. This CDR3 is 12 amino acids long. The germline V gene has CDR1 SEHNR and CDR2 FQNEAQ (reference sequence). The CDR3 sequence: CASSAVADTQYF. The CDR3 bases are TGTGCCAGCAGCGCAGTCGCAGATACGCAGTATTTT.

This chain links TRBV20-1 with TRBJ2-1; D gene unclear. The CDR3 consists of 14 residues. Trimming removed 3 bases from V and 9 bases from J, with 18 bases in between. CDR1 DFQATT and CDR2 SNEGSKA come from the germline V gene (reference sequence). The CDR3 DNA reads as TGCAGTGCTAGGAGTGCCACTGGGCCCACTGAGCAGTTCTTC. Protein: CSARSATGPTEQFF.

This clonotype was recorded a few times. The rearrangement joins TRBV29-1 to TRBJ2-2, with 10 bases identical to TRBD2. Per germline, CDR1 SQVTM and CDR2 ANQGSEA. With V trimmed by 7 bases and J by 5 bases, 13 bases remained unmatched. The CDR3 consists of 16 residues. This CDR3 is CSAHISSGSWTGELFF. Written as DNA, the CDR3 is TGCAGCGCTCATATCTCTAGCGGGAGTTGGACCGGGGAGCTGTTTTTT.

This rearrangement joins TRBV7-6 to TRBJ2-5; TRBD2 aligns across 13 bases. CDR3 length equals 16 residues. Germline V gives CDR1 SGHVS, CDR2 FNYEAQ. V lost 5 bases to trimming and J lost 11 bases; unmatched junction nucleotides: 14. Here the CDR3 DNA reads TGTGCCAGCAGCCCACCAACTAGCGGGAGGGCCACTGAGCAGTACTTC. Its protein product is CASSPPTSGRATEQYF.

This clonotype was observed a handful of times. The chain uses TRBV20-1 and TRBJ2-1, with 9 bases that match TRBD1. The CDR3 is made up of 14 amino acids. Germline lookup yields CDR1 DFQATT and CDR2 SNEGSKA (reference sequence). Trimming took 3 bases from V and 3 from J; bases not matched to a gene: 3. Here the CDR3 reads CSASRTGDYNEQFF. In DNA form, the CDR3 reads TGCAGTGCTAGTAGGACAGGGGACTACAATGAGCAGTTCTTC.

CDR3 residues: CASSLVRRGLNEQYF. CDR3 in DNA: TGTGCCAGCAGCTTAGTCCGCAGGGGGCTCAACGAGCAGTACTTC. V usage is TRBV7-2 and J usage is TRBJ2-7; 8 bases are shared with TRBD1. The CDR3 is 15 amino acids. Per germline, CDR1 SGHTA and CDR2 FQGNSA. V dropped 1 base and J dropped 5; count of bases not matched to a gene: 7.

The chain links TRBV3-1 to TRBJ1-1; 8 bases are a match to TRBD1. The germline V gene encodes CDR1 LGHDT and CDR2 YNNKEL (reference sequence). The CDR3 length is 17 residues. The V and J ends lost 4 bases and 1 base, in that order; junction bases with no gene match: 11. Written as DNA, the CDR3 is TGTGCCAGCAGCCCGCGACAGGGGCCCGGTCGGAACACTGAAGCTTTCTTT. This gives the protein CASSPRQGPGRNTEAFF. The complete variable domain, with remaining parts taken from reference TRBV3-1 and TRBJ1-1, reads DTAVSQTPKYLVTQMGNDKSIKCEQNLGHDTMYWYKQDSKKFLKIMFSYNNKELIINETVPNRFSPKSPDKAHLNLHINSLELGDSAVYFCASSPRQGPGRNTEAFFGQGTRLTVV.

The genes are TRBV6-5 and TRBJ1-1, with 9 bases identical to TRBD1. Trimming removed 0 bases from V and 5 bases from J; junction bases left unmatched: 4. The CDR3 spans 15 residues. The germline V gene has CDR1 MNHEY and CDR2 SVGAGI. CDR3 region: CASSYSTGGWTEAFF. DNA of the CDR3: TGTGCCAGCAGTTACTCAACAGGGGGCTGGACTGAAGCTTTCTTT.

V gene TRBV20-1 combines with J gene TRBJ2-1; 10 positions agree with TRBD2. V trimming: 2 bases; J trimming: 1 base; junction bases outside the gene matches: 5. Germline CDR1 reads DFQATT; CDR2 reads SNEGSKA (reference sequence). The CDR3 has 16 residues. The chain's CDR3 is CSARPIAGGSYNEQFF. The CDR3 bases are TGCAGTGCTAGACCTATAGCGGGAGGATCCTACAATGAGCAGTTCTTC.

This clonotype was seen at least ten times. This chain joins TRBV7-9 and TRBJ1-2; D might be TRBD1 (5 bases). The CDR3 loop spans 13 amino acids. Germline loops: CDR1 SEHNR, CDR2 FQNEAQ (reference sequence). Trimming took 5 bases from V and 6 from J, leaving 13 bases between them. For the CDR3, the DNA is TGTGCCAGCAGCGCGAACGTGGGGGATGGCTACACCTTC. Translation gives CASSANVGDGYTF.

This rearrangement joins TRBV9 to TRBJ2-1; 11 bases map to TRBD2. The CDR3 totals 15 residues. The germline gives CDR1 SGDLS, CDR2 YYNGEE. The ends lost 2 bases at V and 10 bases at J; junction bases unmatched: 8. In nucleotides, the CDR3 is TGTGCCAGCAGCGTCAATAGCGGGGGGGCGCGGGAGCAGTTCTTC. This encodes CASSVNSGGAREQFF.

The chain has TRBV11-2 and TRBJ2-3, with 7 positions matching TRBD1. The CDR3 is 11 amino acids. V lost 8 bases and J lost 12; bases outside the gene matches: 8. The germline CDR1 and CDR2 sequences are SGHAT and FQNNGV. The CDR3 nucleotides are TGTGCCAGCTCTCAGACAGGGAACCAGTATTTT. Translated: CASSQTGNQYF.

The genes are TRBV27 and TRBJ2-3; either TRBD1 or TRBD2 may fit D (5 bases each). V was shortened by 5 bases and J by 1 base, with 13 bases between the two germline ends. Germline CDR1 reads MNHEY; CDR2 reads SMNVEV (reference sequence). This CDR3 is 15 amino acids long. DNA for the CDR3: TGTGCCAGCAGTCCCCAACTGGGGGGCACAGATACGCAGTATTTT. Translation gives CASSPQLGGTDTQYF.

This clonotype showed up just a few times. The rearrangement uses TRBV20-1 and TRBJ2-3, with TRBD2 matching over 9 bases. V shed 6 bases and J 5 bases; nucleotides not matched to a gene: 12. Germline CDR1 and CDR2: DFQATT and SNEGSKA (reference sequence). CDR3 length: 15 residues. The CDR3 DNA is TGCAGTGCCACTGCTAGCGGGGCTCGGGTAGATACGCAGTATTTT. Protein sequence: CSATASGARVDTQYF.